Each of the 14 T cell receptor beta chains below was sequenced from the same sample in a study of T cells in Graves' hyperthyroidism and ophthalmopathy. TCR beta CDR3 regions were amplified from RNA transcripts. A set of HTBI primers served as the primers for a first-round RT-PCR of the TCR CDR3. TCRdb reprocessed the multiplex PCR reads via MiXCR and lists one record per CDR3 protein. In the table there are 610,000 or so distinct CDR3 sequences, more than 45% of which are singletons. Sequenced input: peripheral blood or thyroid tissue (not recorded which). The receptors were gathered from a woman in her late teens or twenties with Graves' hyperthyroidism.

CDR3 residues: CANFPLQNYGYTF. CDR3 bases: TGTGCCAACTTCCCTCTCCAAAACTATGGCTACACCTTC. This chain joins TRBV14 and TRBJ1-2; D unresolved. Germline V gives CDR1 SGHDN, CDR2 FVKESK. V shed 10 bases and J shed 2 bases, with 14 bases lying between them. This CDR3 has 13 residues.

Many counts were recorded for this clonotype. The V gene is TRBV20-1, the J gene TRBJ2-7; D is undetermined. This CDR3 spans 13 amino acids. V gave up 6 bases and J gave up 0 bases, with 12 bases separating them. Germline V gene sequence: CDR1 DFQATT, CDR2 SNEGSKA (reference sequence). The chain's CDR3 is CSAHRGNSYEQYF. The CDR3 region has the DNA TGCAGTGCCCATCGTGGGAACTCCTACGAGCAGTACTTC.

This clonotype was found many times. V gene TRBV12-3 or TRBV12-4 combines with J gene TRBJ2-7, with 9 bases aligning to TRBD2. This CDR3 spans 12 amino acids. V was pared by 8 bases and J by 6 bases, with 5 bases of the junction left unmatched. CDR3 region: CASRWREGEQYF. CDR3 coding DNA: TGTGCCAGCCGGTGGCGGGAGGGCGAGCAGTACTTC.

This clonotype showed up just once. The rearrangement joins TRBV12-3 or TRBV12-4 to TRBJ1-2; D unclear. Trimming removed 6 bases from V and 4 bases from J, with 18 bases in between. The CDR3 has 15 amino acids. The DNA for the CDR3 is TGTGCCAGCAGCCCCTCATACTCGTTGGGCTATGGCTACACCTTC. Translating gives CASSPSYSLGYGYTF.

This chain links TRBV7-2 with TRBJ1-4; D ambiguous. The germline V gene encodes CDR1 SGHTA and CDR2 FQGNSA. V lost 6 bases to trimming and J lost 8 bases, with 10 bases between them. This CDR3 comprises 12 residues. In nucleotides, the CDR3 is TGTGCCAGCAGACCGGCCGGGGAAAAACTGTTTTTT. Translation gives CASRPAGEKLFF.

This clonotype was seen ten or more times. J is TRBJ2-7 and V is TRBV6-5; D is possibly TRBD2 (5 bases). The CDR3 totals 12 residues. Germline V gene sequence: CDR1 MNHEY, CDR2 SVGAGI. Trimming shortened V by 4 bases and J by 6 bases, and 10 bases separated the two germline ends. This CDR3 is CASSWTRIEQYF. In DNA, the CDR3 is TGTGCCAGCAGTTGGACTCGAATCGAGCAGTACTTC.

The J gene is TRBJ1-2, the V gene TRBV10-3; D might be TRBD1 (6 bases). The CDR3 runs 15 residues. The germline gives CDR1 ENHRY, CDR2 SYGVKD. V lost 2 bases to trimming and J lost 4 bases, with 14 bases between them. The CDR3, as DNA: TGTGCCATCAGTGAGCTGGGGGCGAGCGGCTATGGCTACACCTTC. This codes for CAISELGASGYGYTF.

The chain is built from TRBV15 and TRBJ2-5; weak D call: TRBD2 (6 bases). The end of the DNA fits TRBJ2-1 better, so the J call may be wrong. This CDR3 is 16 amino acids long. Germline assignment: CDR1 LNHNV and CDR2 YYDKDF (reference sequence). The CDR3 DNA sequence: TGTGCCACCAGCGGAATAGCGGTAACTACCTACAATGAGCAGTTCTTC. The encoded protein is CATSGIAVTTYNEQFF.

The chain uses TRBV2 and TRBJ1-4; D perhaps matches TRBD1 (5 bases). Germline lookup yields CDR1 SNHLY and CDR2 FYNNEI. The CDR3 has 15 residues. V was trimmed by 5 bases and J by 4 bases, leaving 14 bases between them. The CDR3 sequence: CASSLGHEDNEKLFF. CDR3 DNA sequence: TGTGCCAGCAGTCTCGGACACGAAGATAATGAAAAACTGTTTTTT. Full variable domain (rest looked up from reference TRBV2 and TRBJ1-4): EPEVTQTPSHQVTQMGQEVILRCVPISNHLYFYWYRQILGQKVEFLVSFYNNEISEKSEIFDDQFSVERPDGSNFTLKIRSTKLEDSAMYFCASSLGHEDNEKLFFGSGTQLSVL.

This chain links TRBV7-3 with TRBJ2-1, with 7 bases fitting TRBD2. CDR3 length equals 15 residues. From germline, CDR1 is SGHTA and CDR2 FQGTGA. The V gene end was trimmed by 5 bases and the J gene end by 0 bases; junction bases not matched to a gene: 4. The DNA for the CDR3 is TGTGCCAGCAGCGATGGACTAGTCTCCTACAATGAGCAGTTCTTC. Residues: CASSDGLVSYNEQFF. Full variable domain (outside the CDR3, taken from reference TRBV7-3 and TRBJ2-1): GAGVSQTPSNKVTEKGKYVELRCDPISGHTALYWYRQSLGQGPEFLIYFQGTGAADDSGLPNDRFFAVRPEGSVSTLKIQRTERGDSAVYLCASSDGLVSYNEQFFGPGTRLTVL.

This chain links TRBV7-2 with TRBJ2-7; possible D gene TRBD2, 6 bases. This CDR3 is 15 amino acids long. The germline gives CDR1 SGHTA, CDR2 FQGNSA. The V end lost 6 bases, the J end lost 6 bases, and 21 bases lay between the germline ends. CDR3: CASSEYLGGFGEQYF. CDR3 nucleotide sequence: TGTGCCAGCAGTGAATATCTTGGGGGGTTTGGCGAGCAGTACTTC.

V is TRBV15 and J is TRBJ2-7, with D tentatively TRBD1 or TRBD2 (5 bases each). V lost 3 bases and J lost 1, with 19 bases in between. The V gene's germline CDR1 is LNHNV and CDR2 YYDKDF (reference sequence). The CDR3 spans 17 residues. The DNA for the CDR3 is TGTGCCACCAGCAGTGCTCCCAAGGGACCAACATCCTACGAGCAGTACTTC. Translation gives CATSSAPKGPTSYEQYF. The variable domain in full, completed from reference TRBV15 and TRBJ2-7, reads DAMVIQNPRYQVTQFGKPVTLSCSQTLNHNVMYWYQQKSSQAPKLLFHYYDKDFNNEADTPDNFQSRRPNTSFCFLDIRSPGLGDTAMYLCATSSAPKGPTSYEQYFGPGTRLTVT.

This rearrangement joins TRBV10-3 to TRBJ1-2; D not certain. Trimming removed 0 bases at V and 6 bases at J, with 8 bases between. Germline CDR1 is ENHRY and CDR2 is SYGVKD. The CDR3 covers 13 residues. CDR3 region: CAISESTMNGYTF. The CDR3 region has the DNA TGTGCCATCAGTGAGTCTACCATGAATGGCTACACCTTC.

This clonotype was seen once. V is TRBV7-9 and J is TRBJ1-6, with D tentatively TRBD1 (5 bases). CDR1 and CDR2 from the germline V gene are SEHNR and FQNEAQ (reference sequence). Deletions cut 5 bases from V and 14 bases from J, with 10 bases between. The CDR3 is made up of 11 amino acids. CDR3 DNA sequence: TGTGCCAGCAGCCCCGGGACGGCCCTCCACTTT. Translation: CASSPGTALHF.